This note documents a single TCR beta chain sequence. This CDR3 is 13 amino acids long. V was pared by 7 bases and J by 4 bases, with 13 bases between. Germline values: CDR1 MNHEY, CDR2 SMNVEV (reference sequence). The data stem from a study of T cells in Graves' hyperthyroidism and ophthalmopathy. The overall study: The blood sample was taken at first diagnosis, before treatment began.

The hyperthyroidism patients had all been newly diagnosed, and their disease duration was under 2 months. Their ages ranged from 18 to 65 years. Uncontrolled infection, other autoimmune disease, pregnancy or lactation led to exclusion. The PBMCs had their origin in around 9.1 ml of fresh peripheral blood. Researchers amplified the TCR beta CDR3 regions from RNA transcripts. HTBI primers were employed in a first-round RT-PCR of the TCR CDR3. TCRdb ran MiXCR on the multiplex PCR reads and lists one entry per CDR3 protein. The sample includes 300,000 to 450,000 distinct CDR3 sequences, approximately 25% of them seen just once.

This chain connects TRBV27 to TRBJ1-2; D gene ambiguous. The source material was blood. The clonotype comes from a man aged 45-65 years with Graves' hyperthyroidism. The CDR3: CASTGRAGYGYTF. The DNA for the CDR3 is TGTGCCAGCACCGGCCGGGCAGGCTATGGCTACACCTTC.